The rows below give T cell receptor beta chains drawn from one sample of a study of blood T cells in healthy people across ages. TCRdb processed the 5' RACE reads anew with MiXCR; each CDR3 protein has one entry. There are roughly 800,000 distinct CDR3 sequences in the sample; more than 45% occur only once, and approximately 23% lies in the top ten. Input material: blood. These receptors originate from a man younger than 45 in good health. The conserved cysteine and the conserved F or W are not part of the CDR3 here. Rows may omit the clone size; those that give it use once, few, many or a size class.

length	J	V	size	CDR3
12	TRBJ2-7	TRBV7-2	few	ASTLAGYSYEQY
14	TRBJ2-7	TRBV20-1	once	SARDAVLGIYNEQY
15	TRBJ1-6	TRBV6-2/TRBV6-3	-	ASSYSRWNLRDSPLH
11	TRBJ2-5	TRBV10-3	few	AISGAGEETQY
13	TRBJ2-3	TRBV30	-	AWSKSGGPTDTQY
10	TRBJ1-1	TRBV29-1	-	SVRVQNTEAF
11	TRBJ2-5	TRBV20-1	once	SAISQGYNEQY
13	TRBJ2-7	TRBV7-2	few	ASSLAPGRSYEQY
11	TRBJ2-7	TRBV20-1	-	SASTGGSYEQY
15	TRBJ2-6	TRBV5-1	few	ASIFPGHVSGANVLT
15	TRBJ1-6	TRBV20-1	few	SARDRTGGVANSPLH
12	TRBJ1-4	TRBV7-8	-	ASSLTGAYGKLF
14	TRBJ2-1	TRBV4-3	-	ASSQRPIGLLNEQF
10	TRBJ1-2	TRBV30	-	AWTRDSYGYT
10	TRBJ2-1	TRBV28	-	ASSLDGHEQF
12	TRBJ2-7	TRBV4-2	-	ASSQESVSPQVY
12	TRBJ2-1	TRBV20-1	many	SAASGLQGHEQF
9	TRBJ2-2	TRBV29-1	-	SLQEGGELF
14	TRBJ2-7	TRBV20-1	-	SASREGQLRPYEQY
9	TRBJ2-7	TRBV29-1	few	SVQGTYEQY
11	TRBJ2-7	TRBV28	-	ASSFIRSYEQY
13	TRBJ1-1	TRBV7-9	few	ASSLRTGVNTEAF